These T cell receptor beta chains were read from a single sample in a study of identical twins. TCRdb itself ran the 5' RACE reads through MiXCR, one entry per CDR3 protein. The table records about 450,000 distinct CDR3 sequences, approximately 17% of them present only once. Sequenced input: naive T cells sorted from blood. The receptors derive from a man in his forties or fifties in good health. The CDR3 runs from the conserved cysteine through the conserved F or W. D genes are given only for firm matches. The size field is filled for only some rows; it gives once, few, many or a size class.

>13|TRBJ2-7|TRBD1|TRBV29-1|.
CSVVGQGLYEQYF
TGCAGCGTTGTGGGACAGGGACTTTACGAGCAGTACTTC
>15|TRBJ2-1|TRBD2|TRBV20-1|few
CSARDGQRGYNEQFF
TGCAGTGCTAGAGATGGCCAGCGGGGATACAATGAGCAGTTCTTC
>15|TRBJ1-3|.|TRBV3-1|.
CASSSGPYSGNTIYF
TGTGCCAGCAGCTCCGGGCCCTACTCTGGAAACACCATATATTTT
>15|TRBJ2-1|.|TRBV6-5|.
CASSSSGPTYNEQFF
.
>12|TRBJ2-5|.|TRBV9|.
CASGGTRETQYF
TGTGCCAGTGGGGGAACGAGGGAGACCCAGTACTTC
>18|TRBJ2-1|TRBD2|TRBV11-2|.
CASSHPWRGRAGYNEQFF
TGTGCCAGCAGCCACCCTTGGCGCGGGAGGGCCGGTTACAATGAGCAGTTCTTC
>15|TRBJ2-7|TRBD1|TRBV20-1|few
CSARDGRGRVYEQYF
TGCAGTGCTAGAGATGGTAGGGGGCGTGTCTACGAGCAGTACTTC
>13|TRBJ2-6|.|TRBV6-2/TRBV6-3|few
CASSHAGANVLTF
TGTGCCAGCAGTCACGCTGGGGCCAACGTCCTGACTTTC
>12|TRBJ1-2|.|TRBV28|few
CASSLGSGGYTF
TGTGCCAGCAGTTTAGGGTCAGGTGGCTACACCTTC
>14|TRBJ2-1|.|TRBV20-1|many
CSATTVSSYNEQFF
TGCAGTGCTACCACCGTAAGCTCCTACAATGAGCAGTTCTTC
>15|TRBJ2-1|TRBD2|TRBV18|.
CASYPTSGGYNEQFF
TGTGCCAGTTACCCGACTAGCGGGGGGTACAATGAGCAGTTCTTC
>13|TRBJ1-2|.|TRBV12-3/TRBV12-4|many
CASSLSPVSGYTF
TGTGCCAGCAGTTTATCCCCCGTCAGTGGCTACACCTTC
>14|TRBJ1-3|.|TRBV20-1|many
CSARSGSSGNTIYF
TGCAGTGCTAGATCTGGTAGCTCTGGAAACACCATATATTTT
>14|TRBJ2-7|TRBD1|TRBV7-9|many
CASSGDRDSYEQYF
TGTGCCAGCAGCGGTGACAGGGACTCCTACGAGCAGTACTTC
>15|TRBJ2-1|TRBD1|TRBV11-3|.
CASSSRTGGYNEQFF
TGTGCCAGCAGCTCCCGGACAGGAGGTTACAATGAGCAGTTCTTC
>17|TRBJ2-7|.|TRBV5-1|.
CASSLSPGAEGTYEQYF
TGCGCCAGCAGCTTGTCTCCAGGGGCCGAGGGAACCTACGAGCAGTACTTC
>15|TRBJ2-5|.|TRBV4-1|few
CASSQPTERGETQYF
TGCGCCAGCAGCCAGCCCACAGAAAGGGGAGAGACCCAGTACTTC
>16|TRBJ2-5|TRBD2|TRBV7-2|many
CASSPSRAGGQETQYF
TGTGCCAGCAGCCCCAGTAGAGCGGGGGGGCAAGAGACCCAGTACTTC
>13|TRBJ1-1|.|TRBV7-9|.
CASSLAAVTEAFF
TGTGCCAGCAGCTTAGCGGCGGTTACTGAAGCTTTCTTT
>15|TRBJ2-3|.|TRBV9|.
CASSVEGTRTDTQYF
TGTGCCAGCAGCGTAGAGGGGACTCGCACAGATACGCAGTATTTT
>15|TRBJ1-2|.|TRBV4-2|.
CASSQLFRGAQGYTF
TGTGCCAGCAGCCAGCTCTTCAGAGGGGCGCAGGGCTACACCTTC
>11|TRBJ2-1|.|TRBV9|.
CASSVSGEQFF
TGTGCCAGCAGCGTCTCTGGTGAGCAGTTCTTC
>15|TRBJ1-6|TRBD1|TRBV7-2|few
CASSTQGARNSPLHF
TGTGCCAGCAGCACACAGGGGGCTAGGAATTCACCCCTCCACTTT
>13|TRBJ2-7|.|TRBV20-1|few
CSAREFVSYEQYF
TGCAGTGCTAGGGAATTCGTCTCCTACGAGCAGTACTTC
>12|TRBJ2-2|.|TRBV29-1|.
CSAYSSEGELFF
TGCAGCGCCTACTCCTCAGAGGGGGAGCTGTTTTTT
>15|TRBJ2-5|TRBD2|TRBV20-1|few
CSARDGDSGIKTQYF
TGCAGTGCTAGAGACGGGGATAGCGGGATAAAGACCCAGTACTTC
>14|TRBJ1-5|TRBD1|TRBV30|many
CAWSGTGGRQPQHF
TGTGCCTGGAGTGGGACAGGGGGCCGTCAGCCCCAGCATTTT
>14|TRBJ2-1|.|TRBV7-2|few
CATANLQEMDEQFF
TGTGCCACCGCGAACTTACAGGAGATGGATGAGCAGTTCTTC
>22|TRBJ1-6|.|TRBV12-3/TRBV12-4|many
CASSFWLRFGGRDSSYNSPLHF
TGTGCCAGCAGTTTTTGGCTTAGGTTCGGCGGACGGGATAGCTCCTATAATTCACCCCTCCACTTT
>13|TRBJ2-1|.|TRBV10-3|few
CAIRGGLIGEQFF
TGTGCCATCAGGGGGGGGCTAATTGGTGAGCAGTTCTTC
>14|TRBJ1-1|.|TRBV7-3|.
CASSVGGQDTEAFF
TGTGCCAGCAGTGTGGGGGGGCAAGACACTGAAGCTTTCTTT